Below are 19 T cell receptor beta chains sequenced from a single sample in a study of response to subunit inactivated influenza vaccine. TCRdb itself ran the RT-PCR reads through MiXCR, one entry per CDR3 protein. The sample yields a few hundred thousand distinct CDR3 sequences, 20% to 25% seen once. The sample was PBMCs from blood, taken approximately 22 months after vaccination. These receptors all come from a man between 50 and 69 years old who received an inactivated influenza vaccine.

The chain joins TRBV10-3 to TRBJ2-7, with TRBD2 identical over 14 bases. The CDR3 runs to 15 residues. Germline CDR1 is ENHRY and CDR2 is SYGVKD. V lost 6 bases to trimming and J lost 5 bases; unmatched junction nucleotides: 6. CDR3 nucleotides: TGTGCCATCAGATCGACTAGCGGGAGGGCCGACGAGCAGTACTTC. Translation gives CAIRSTSGRADEQYF.

There are a few counts of this clonotype. This sequence joins TRBV12-3 or TRBV12-4 and TRBJ1-5; TRBD1 matches 7 bases. Unmatched junction bases numbered 6, after V lost 8 bases and J lost 2 bases. The CDR3 length is 14 residues. The DNA for the CDR3 is TGTGCCAGCGGAAACAGGGGTGGCAATCAGCCCCAGCATTTT. Translating it yields CASGNRGGNQPQHF.

This clonotype appeared a few times. The chain combines TRBV28 with TRBJ2-7, with no clear D. CDR1 is MDHEN, CDR2 SYDVKM, per germline. With 5 bases removed from V and 2 bases from J, the gap between germline ends came to 16 bases. The CDR3 contains 15 residues. The CDR3 protein is CASSPAVTYAYEQYF. The CDR3 DNA reads TGTGCCAGCAGTCCCGCGGTCACCTATGCCTACGAGCAGTACTTC.

There are many counts of this clonotype. This chain connects TRBV12-3 or TRBV12-4 to TRBJ2-2; no clear D gene. The V and J ends lost 6 bases and 3 bases respectively, with 17 bases between them. The CDR3 has 16 amino acids. The CDR3 region is CASSPTGNLYTGELFF. CDR3 bases: TGTGCCAGCAGCCCAACTGGGAACCTGTACACCGGGGAGCTGTTTTTT.

This clonotype was detected many times. The rearrangement links TRBV7-2 to TRBJ1-1; D is undetermined. The V gene lost 0 bases and the J gene lost 0 bases, with 8 bases spanning the gap. The germline gives CDR1 SGHTA, CDR2 FQGNSA. This CDR3 is built from 15 residues. Here the CDR3 DNA reads TGTGCCAGCAGCTTAGCTGTGCGGATGAACACTGAAGCTTTCTTT. Its translation is CASSLAVRMNTEAFF.

In its sample, this clonotype was seen many times. V usage is TRBV2 and J usage is TRBJ1-5; D unclear. This CDR3 has 13 amino acids. V shed 8 bases and J shed 0 bases, with 8 bases lying between them. Per germline, CDR1 SNHLY and CDR2 FYNNEI. The CDR3 sequence is CASDWRSNQPQHF. As DNA, the CDR3 is TGTGCCAGCGATTGGCGTAGCAATCAGCCCCAGCATTTT.

This clonotype was seen many times. One junction end disagrees with the germline gene, perhaps due to a read error. The chain joins TRBV4-3 to TRBJ1-4; 7 bases line up with TRBD1. CDR3 length: 16 amino acids. CDR1 and CDR2 (germline): LGHNA, YSLEER. This CDR3 is CASSQSPQGPKEKLFF. The DNA for the CDR3 is TGCGCCAGCAGCCAATCCCCACAGGGGCCTAAGGAAAAACTGTTTTTT.

The V gene is TRBV9, the J gene TRBJ2-7; D unclear. The V gene lost 0 bases and the J gene lost 1 base, with 17 bases spanning the gap. Germline CDR1 and CDR2: SGDLS and YYNGEE. This CDR3 is built from 17 residues. The CDR3 DNA reads TGTGCCAGCAGCGTAGAGGCGAGGTTAGAAGCGTCCTACGAGCAGTACTTC. Its protein product is CASSVEARLEASYEQYF.

This clonotype was found many times. The chain joins TRBV12-3 or TRBV12-4 to TRBJ1-1; 8 nucleotides agree with TRBD1. This CDR3 is 12 amino acids long. Germline trimming cut 5 bases from V and 10 bases from J; bases unmatched to any gene: 6. CDR3: CASSPGQGRAFF. In DNA form, the CDR3 reads TGTGCCAGCAGTCCCGGACAGGGAAGAGCTTTCTTT.

This clonotype was observed a handful of times. The CDR3 sequence: CASSSRQGGELFF. CDR3 DNA sequence: TGTGCCAGCAGCTCCCGACAGGGAGGGGAGCTGTTTTTT. The rearrangement uses TRBV7-2 and TRBJ2-2; 7 nucleotides line up with TRBD1. V gave up 4 bases and J gave up 8 bases; unmatched junction bases: 4. Germline V gene sequence: CDR1 SGHTA, CDR2 FQGNSA. CDR3 length: 13 amino acids.

The chain has TRBV4-3 and TRBJ2-1; D may be TRBD2 (6 bases). The CDR3 sequence is 14 residues long. Germline CDR1 reads LGHNA; CDR2 reads YSLEER. V lost 0 bases to trimming and J lost 6 bases, with 9 bases between them. The CDR3 reads CASSQEPGGNEQFF. CDR3 nucleotides: TGCGCCAGCAGCCAAGAACCCGGGGGCAATGAGCAGTTCTTC.

This clonotype was seen only once. The chain couples TRBV10-3 to TRBJ2-5; D uncertain. The CDR3 has 12 amino acids. V lost 3 bases to trimming and J lost 9 bases, with 11 bases between them. Per the germline V gene, CDR1 is ENHRY and CDR2 is SYGVKD. As DNA, the CDR3 is TGTGCCATCAGTGACCCGACCGGGCCCCAGTACTTC. Protein: CAISDPTGPQYF.

Only one count was recorded for this clonotype. This chain links TRBV6-5 with TRBJ2-5, with 11 bases fitting TRBD1. J was trimmed by 7 bases and V by 2 bases; bases with no gene match: 9. CDR1 is MNHEY, CDR2 SVGAGI, per germline. This CDR3 is 16 amino acids long. The CDR3 region is CASSYSGDRGSGTQYF. The CDR3 DNA follows: TGTGCCAGCAGTTACAGTGGGGACAGGGGGTCCGGGACCCAGTACTTC.

This clonotype has only a few counts. The chain employs TRBV29-1 and TRBJ1-2; D is unclear. This CDR3 has 12 residues. The germline V gene encodes CDR1 SQVTM and CDR2 ANQGSEA. Between the trimmed V and J ends, which lost 6 bases and 6 bases, there was a span of 14 bases. The CDR3 loop is CSVPLGAHGYTF. The CDR3 DNA follows: TGCAGCGTCCCCTTGGGCGCCCATGGCTACACCTTC. The full variable domain, completed using reference TRBV29-1 and TRBJ1-2, is SAVISQKPSRDICQRGTSLTIQCQVDSQVTMMFWYRQQPGQSLTLIATANQGSEATYESGFVIDKFPISRPNLTFSTLTVSNMSPEDSSIYLCSVPLGAHGYTFGSGTRLTVV.

This clonotype occurred a few times. This chain uses TRBV19 with TRBJ1-1, with D unresolved. Trimming took 7 bases from V and 1 from J, leaving 10 bases between them. Per the germline V gene, CDR1 is LNHDA and CDR2 is SQIVND (reference sequence). The CDR3 covers 13 residues. The CDR3 region is CASKNGRNTEAFF. Here the CDR3 DNA reads TGTGCCAGTAAGAACGGGCGGAACACTGAAGCTTTCTTT.

This clonotype has just a few counts. V and J are TRBV6-6 and TRBJ1-1, with D maybe TRBD1 (6 bases). This CDR3 is built from 12 residues. Trimming left V 3 bases short and J 7 bases short, with 9 bases between. Germline lookup yields CDR1 MNHNY and CDR2 SVGAGI (reference sequence). The CDR3 loop reads CASSYGQIEAFF. CDR3 coding DNA: TGTGCCAGCAGTTATGGACAGATTGAAGCTTTCTTT.

The chain joins TRBV6-1 to TRBJ2-7, with 8 bases that match TRBD1. With V trimmed by 6 bases and J by 3 bases, 13 bases remained unmatched. This CDR3 has 16 amino acids. Germline V lookup: CDR1 MNHNS, CDR2 SASEGT. The CDR3 DNA follows: TGTGCCAGCAGATCCCTGGCCCGGGACAGGATCTACGAGCAGTACTTC. Its translation is CASRSLARDRIYEQYF.

The genes are TRBV5-1 and TRBJ1-1; D might be TRBD1 (6 bases). The length of the CDR3 is 13 residues. Germline CDR1 SGHRS, CDR2 YFSETQ. V was pared by 2 bases and J by 5 bases, with 10 bases between. Written as DNA, the CDR3 is TGCGCCAGCAGCTTCGAACAGGGAACTGAAGCTTTCTTT. As protein: CASSFEQGTEAFF.

There are a few counts of this clonotype. The chain is built from TRBV14 and TRBJ1-2; possible D gene TRBD1, 6 bases. V was pared by 2 bases and J by 7 bases, with 17 bases between. Germline-derived CDR1 and CDR2 are SGHDN and FVKESK. The CDR3 loop spans 15 amino acids. The CDR3 DNA sequence: TGTGCCAGCAGCCAAAGAGGAGGGGGTTGGTTTGGCTACACCTTC. This encodes CASSQRGGGWFGYTF.